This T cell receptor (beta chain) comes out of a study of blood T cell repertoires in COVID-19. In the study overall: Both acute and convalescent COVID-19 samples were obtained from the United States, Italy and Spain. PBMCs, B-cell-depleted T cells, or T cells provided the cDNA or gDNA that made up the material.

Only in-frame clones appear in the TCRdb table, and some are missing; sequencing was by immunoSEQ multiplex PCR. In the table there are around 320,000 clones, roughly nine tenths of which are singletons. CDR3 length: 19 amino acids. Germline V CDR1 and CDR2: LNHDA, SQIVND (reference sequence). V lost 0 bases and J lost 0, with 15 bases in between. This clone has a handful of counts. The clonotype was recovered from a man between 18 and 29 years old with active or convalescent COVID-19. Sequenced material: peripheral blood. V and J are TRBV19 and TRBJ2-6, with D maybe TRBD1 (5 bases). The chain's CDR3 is CASSIDPGHLSSGANVLTF. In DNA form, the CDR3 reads TGTGCCAGTAGTATAGATCCCGGACACCTAAGCTCTGGGGCCAACGTCCTGACTTTC.